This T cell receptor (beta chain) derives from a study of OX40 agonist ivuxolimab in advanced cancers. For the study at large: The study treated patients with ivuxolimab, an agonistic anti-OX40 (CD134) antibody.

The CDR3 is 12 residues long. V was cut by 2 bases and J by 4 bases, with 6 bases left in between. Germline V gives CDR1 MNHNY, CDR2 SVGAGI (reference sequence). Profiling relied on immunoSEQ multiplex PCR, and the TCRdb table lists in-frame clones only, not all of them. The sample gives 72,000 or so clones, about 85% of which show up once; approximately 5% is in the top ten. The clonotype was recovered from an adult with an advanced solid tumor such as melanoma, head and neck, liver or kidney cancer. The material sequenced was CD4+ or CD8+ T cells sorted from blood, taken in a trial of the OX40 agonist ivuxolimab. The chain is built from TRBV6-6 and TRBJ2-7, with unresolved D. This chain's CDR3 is CASSYLEYEQYF. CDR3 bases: TGTGCCAGCAGTTACCTCGAGTACGAGCAGTACTTC.